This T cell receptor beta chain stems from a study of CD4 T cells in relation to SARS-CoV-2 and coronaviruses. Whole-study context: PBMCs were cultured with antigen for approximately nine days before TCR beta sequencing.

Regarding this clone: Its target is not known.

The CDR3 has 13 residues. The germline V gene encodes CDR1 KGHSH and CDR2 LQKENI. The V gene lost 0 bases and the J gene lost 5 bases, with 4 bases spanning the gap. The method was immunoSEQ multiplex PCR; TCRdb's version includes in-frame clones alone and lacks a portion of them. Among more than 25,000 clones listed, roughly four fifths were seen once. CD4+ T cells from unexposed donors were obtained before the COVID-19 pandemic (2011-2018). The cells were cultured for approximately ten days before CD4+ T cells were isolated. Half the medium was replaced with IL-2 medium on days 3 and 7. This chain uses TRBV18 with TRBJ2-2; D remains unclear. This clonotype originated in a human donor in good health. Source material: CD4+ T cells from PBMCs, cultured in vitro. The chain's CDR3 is CASSPPVTGELFF. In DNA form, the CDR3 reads TGTGCCAGCTCACCACCAGTAACCGGGGAGCTGTTTTTT. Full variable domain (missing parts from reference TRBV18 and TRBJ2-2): NAGVMQNPRHLVRRRGQEARLRCSPMKGHSHVYWYRQLPEEGLKFMVYLQKENIIDESGMPKERFSAEFPKEGPSILRIQQVVRGDSAAYFCASSPPVTGELFFGEGSRLTVL.